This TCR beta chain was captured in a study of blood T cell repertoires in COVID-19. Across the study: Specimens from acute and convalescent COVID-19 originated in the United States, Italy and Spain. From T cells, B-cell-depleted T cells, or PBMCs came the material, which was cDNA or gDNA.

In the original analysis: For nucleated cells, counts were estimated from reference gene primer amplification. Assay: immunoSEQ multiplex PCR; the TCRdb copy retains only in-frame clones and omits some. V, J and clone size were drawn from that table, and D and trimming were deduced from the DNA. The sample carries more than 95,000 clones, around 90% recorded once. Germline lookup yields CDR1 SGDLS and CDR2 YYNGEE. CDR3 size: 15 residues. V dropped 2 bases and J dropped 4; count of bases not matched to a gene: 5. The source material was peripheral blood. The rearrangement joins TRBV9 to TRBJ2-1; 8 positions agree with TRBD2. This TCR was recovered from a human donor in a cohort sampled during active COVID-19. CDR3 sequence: CASSVAGGHYNEQFF. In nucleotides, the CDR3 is TGTGCCAGCAGCGTCGCGGGGGGCCATTACAATGAGCAGTTCTTC.